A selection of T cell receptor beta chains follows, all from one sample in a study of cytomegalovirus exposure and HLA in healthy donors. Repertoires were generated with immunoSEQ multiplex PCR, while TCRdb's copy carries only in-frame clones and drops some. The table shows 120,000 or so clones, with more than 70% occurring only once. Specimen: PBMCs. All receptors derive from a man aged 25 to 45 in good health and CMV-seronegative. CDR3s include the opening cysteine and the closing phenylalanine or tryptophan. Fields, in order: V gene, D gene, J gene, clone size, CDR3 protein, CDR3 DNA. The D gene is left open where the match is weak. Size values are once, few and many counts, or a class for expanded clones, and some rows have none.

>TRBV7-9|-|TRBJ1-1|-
CASSFRAGLNTEAFF
TGTGCCAGCAGCTTCCGCGCAGGTCTGAACACTGAAGCTTTCTTT
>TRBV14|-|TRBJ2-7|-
CASSSRAKGSYEQYF
TGTGCCAGCAGCTCGAGAGCAAAGGGGTCCTACGAGCAGTACTTC
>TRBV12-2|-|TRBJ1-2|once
CASRLAIYRGLYGYTF
TGTGCAAGTCGCTTAGCTATTTACAGGGGGCTCTATGGCTACACCTTC
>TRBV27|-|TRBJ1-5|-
CASSSDSHQPQHF
TGTGCCAGCAGTTCGGACAGCCATCAGCCCCAGCATTTT
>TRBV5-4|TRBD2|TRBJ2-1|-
CASSVSSGGPNNEQFF
TGTGCCAGCAGCGTGTCCAGCGGGGGCCCCAACAATGAGCAGTTCTTC
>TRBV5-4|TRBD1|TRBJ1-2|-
CASSLTGVSYSAGYTF
TGTGCCAGCAGCTTAACAGGGGTCTCTTATTCTGCTGGCTACACCTTC
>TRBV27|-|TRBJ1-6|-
CASSPDSSGMGNSPLHF
TGTGCCAGCAGCCCAGATTCGTCAGGCATGGGCAATTCACCCCTCCACTTT
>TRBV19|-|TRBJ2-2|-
CASSNYRAGGELFF
TGTGCCAGTAGTAACTACAGGGCCGGCGGGGAGCTGTTTTTT
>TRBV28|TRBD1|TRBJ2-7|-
CASSTRWGTGDSYEQYF
TGTGCCAGCAGCACTAGGTGGGGGACAGGGGACTCCTACGAGCAGTACTTC
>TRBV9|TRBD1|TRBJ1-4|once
CASSRGQGPNEKLFF
TGTGCCAGCAGCCGCGGACAGGGCCCGAATGAAAAACTGTTTTTT
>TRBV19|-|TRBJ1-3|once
CASSIMSSGNTIYF
TGTGCCAGTAGTATAATGAGCTCTGGAAACACCATATATTTT
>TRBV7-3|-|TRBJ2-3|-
CASSSHPADTQYF
TGTGCCAGCAGCTCACATCCAGCAGATACGCAGTATTTT
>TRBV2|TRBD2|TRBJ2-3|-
CASSNSGGATDTQYF
TGTGCCAGCAGTAATAGCGGGGGGGCCACAGATACGCAGTATTTT
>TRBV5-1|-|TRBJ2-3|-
CASSFLSGGPDTQYF
TGCGCCAGCAGCTTCCTGTCGGGGGGCCCAGATACGCAGTATTTT
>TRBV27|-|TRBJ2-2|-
CASSLSGPGELFF
TGTGCCAGCAGTTTAAGCGGGCCCGGGGAGCTGTTTTTT
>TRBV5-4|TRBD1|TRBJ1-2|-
CASSLRSSEGAGYTF
TGTGCCAGCAGCTTAAGGTCGTCTGAGGGGGCTGGCTACACCTTC
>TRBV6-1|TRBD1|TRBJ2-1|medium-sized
CASSEASGQGASEQFF
TGTGCCAGCAGTGAAGCGTCGGGACAGGGGGCGTCTGAGCAGTTCTTC